A single sample is the source of the 27 T cell receptor beta chains below, sequenced in a study of shared clonotypes between healthy human individuals. Data came from immunoSEQ multiplex PCR; TCRdb stores just in-frame clones and leaves some out. The sample yields about 490,000 clones, approximately 82% seen once. The specimen was PBMCs. These receptors all come from a woman aged 40 to 50 in good health. Some clones in this sample may be carry-over from other donors' samples.

V is TRBV7-2 and J is TRBJ1-3; D ambiguous. The V and J ends lost 5 bases and 0 bases respectively, with 11 bases between them. Germline V CDR1 and CDR2: SGHTA, FQGNSA. This CDR3 has 15 amino acids. The CDR3 sequence is CASSTDLSSGNTIYF. The CDR3 region has the DNA TGTGCCAGCAGCACCGACTTAAGCTCTGGAAACACCATATATTTT. The full variable domain, its missing parts supplied by reference TRBV7-2 and TRBJ1-3, is GAGVSQSPSNKVTEKGKDVELRCDPISGHTALYWYRQSLGQGLEFLIYFQGNSAPDKSGLPSDRFSAERTGGSVSTLTIQRTQQEDSAVYLCASSTDLSSGNTIYFGEGSWLTVV.

V usage is TRBV5-8 and J usage is TRBJ2-1; 9 bases line up with TRBD1. From germline, CDR1 is SGHTS and CDR2 YDEGEE. The CDR3 contains 12 residues. Trimming cost V 4 bases and J 16 bases; bases outside gene matches: 9. The CDR3 sequence is CASSLTWDREFF. The DNA for the CDR3 is TGTGCCAGCAGCCTGACTTGGGACAGGGAATTCTTC.

This clone was recorded at least ten times. This rearrangement joins TRBV7-9 to TRBJ2-1, with a tentative D call TRBD2 (6 bases). The CDR3 consists of 14 residues. Germline CDR1 and CDR2: SEHNR and FQNEAQ (reference sequence). V lost 5 bases to trimming and J lost 5 bases, with 13 bases between them. In DNA, the CDR3 is TGTGCCAGCAGCCCCTTAGCGGTTAACAATGAGCAGTTCTTC. Its protein product is CASSPLAVNNEQFF.

The V gene is TRBV5-5, the J gene TRBJ1-4; D not resolved. Germline loops: CDR1 SGHKS, CDR2 YYEKEE (reference sequence). Trimming pared 3 bases from V and 12 bases from J, leaving 18 bases between. CDR3 size: 14 residues. The CDR3 DNA is TGTGCCAGCAGCTACGCTCGAGGAGTGGCGGAACTGTTTTTT. As protein: CASSYARGVAELFF.

V usage is TRBV7-9 and J usage is TRBJ1-1, with 7 bases lining up with TRBD1. CDR3 size: 18 residues. Germline loops: CDR1 SEHNR, CDR2 FQNEAQ (reference sequence). J gave up 4 bases and V 1 base, and 15 bases lay outside the gene matches. CDR3 in amino acids: CASSLDGPRRGRSTEAFF. The CDR3 bases are TGTGCCAGCAGCTTAGATGGCCCCCGCAGGGGGAGGAGCACTGAAGCTTTCTTT.

This sequence joins TRBV5-5 and TRBJ2-7; D is undetermined. This CDR3 has 13 amino acids. Germline CDR1 is SGHKS and CDR2 is YYEKEE (reference sequence). The V and J ends lost 1 base and 3 bases respectively, with 8 bases between them. Written as DNA, the CDR3 is TGTGCCAGCAGCTTGAACAATGACTACGAGCAGTACTTC. Protein: CASSLNNDYEQYF.

This clone came up many times. The same CDR3 can be traced to other DNA sequences in this sample. This sequence joins TRBV20-1 and TRBJ1-1, with D hard to call. Looked up from germline, CDR1 is DFQATT and CDR2 is SNEGSKA (reference sequence). Trimming pared 4 bases from V and 3 bases from J, leaving 6 bases between. This CDR3 comprises 11 residues. The CDR3 region has the DNA TGCAGTGCTAAGAGTTACACTGAAGCTTTCTTT. The encoded protein is CSAKSYTEAFF.

This clone was found once. J is TRBJ1-4 and V is TRBV27; maybe TRBD1 (6 bases). Germline V gene sequence: CDR1 MNHEY, CDR2 SMNVEV (reference sequence). There are 15 residues in the CDR3. V was trimmed by 6 bases and J by 3 bases, leaving 14 bases between them. Here the CDR3 DNA reads TGTGCCAGCAGCAAGAGGGACAAGTCTAATGAAAAACTGTTTTTT. Residues: CASSKRDKSNEKLFF.

The chain's CDR3 is CASSAGGRYEQYF. The CDR3 region has the DNA TGTGCCAGCAGCGCCGGTGGTCGCTACGAGCAGTACTTC. V and J are TRBV2 and TRBJ2-7; D ambiguous. This CDR3 is built from 13 residues. Germline V gene sequence: CDR1 SNHLY, CDR2 FYNNEI. The ends were cut back, 6 bases at V and 3 bases at J, with 12 bases in the middle.

V is TRBV25-1 and J is TRBJ1-1; tentatively, D is TRBD1 (5 bases). This CDR3 spans 12 amino acids. From germline, CDR1 is MGHDK and CDR2 SYGVNS. V was shortened by 3 bases and J by 7 bases, with 9 bases between the two germline ends. CDR3 nucleotides: TGTGCCAGCAGTGACCGGGGGTTTGAAGCTTTCTTT. Its translation: CASSDRGFEAFF.

The chain has TRBV30 and TRBJ2-7, with TRBD2 identical over 10 bases. The CDR3 sequence is 18 residues long. V lost 2 bases to trimming and J lost 7 bases; unmatched junction nucleotides: 20. The germline V gene has CDR1 GTSNPN and CDR2 SVGIG (reference sequence). In DNA, the CDR3 is TGTGCCTGGAGTCAAGGGCTAGCGGGAGTTGCTAACTTCGGGGAGCAGTACTTC. Its protein is CAWSQGLAGVANFGEQYF.

This chain links TRBV5-8 with TRBJ1-5, with D perhaps TRBD1 (6 bases). The germline V and J ends were trimmed by 1 base and 4 bases, with 9 bases remaining between them. CDR3 length: 14 amino acids. The germline gives CDR1 SGHTS, CDR2 YDEGEE. Written as DNA, the CDR3 is TGTGCCAGCAGCTTGAGAGGGGGTAATCAGCCCCAGCATTTT. Amino acids: CASSLRGGNQPQHF.

This clone was recorded once. The chain is built from TRBV30 and TRBJ1-2; D remains unclear. Germline values: CDR1 GTSNPN, CDR2 SVGIG (reference sequence). The CDR3 totals 12 residues. With 2 bases removed from V and 4 bases from J, the gap between germline ends came to 8 bases. The CDR3 reads CAWSRDGYGYTF. Written as DNA, the CDR3 is TGTGCCTGGAGTCGGGATGGCTATGGCTACACCTTC.

Concerning this clone: Being one base from a much bigger clone, this may be a read error. The chain employs TRBV30 and TRBJ1-6; no clear D gene. The CDR3 contains 13 residues. Germline CDR1 and CDR2: GTSNPN and SVGIG (reference sequence). The CDR3 DNA follows: TGTGCCTGGCTAAGCTCCCATAATTCACCCCTCCACTTT. Its translation: CAWLSSHNSPLHF.

This clone was seen a few times. The rearrangement joins TRBV7-2 to TRBJ1-2; TRBD1 matches 7 bases. CDR3 size: 16 residues. The V gene's germline CDR1 is SGHTA and CDR2 FQGNSA. With V trimmed by 0 bases and J by 4 bases, 8 bases remained unmatched. CDR3 region: CASSLAAQGSFYGYTF. The CDR3 coding sequence is TGTGCCAGCAGCTTAGCCGCACAGGGGTCCTTCTATGGCTACACCTTC.

A remark on this clone: The junction differs from germline at one of its ends, possibly a read error. V and J are TRBV6-1 and TRBJ2-1, with 15 bases lining up with TRBD2. CDR3 length: 13 residues. Looked up from germline, CDR1 is MNHNS and CDR2 is SASEGT. The CDR3 sequence is CASTPGTSGRILF. In nucleotides, the CDR3 is TGTGCCAGCACCCCCGGGACTAGCGGGAGGATCCTCTTC.

The chain uses TRBV18 and TRBJ1-1, with 10 bases that match TRBD1. V dropped 2 bases and J dropped 1; count of bases not matched to a gene: 1. CDR3 size: 15 residues. Germline CDR1 KGHSH, CDR2 LQKENI. CDR3 loop: CASSPGQGGNTEAFF. CDR3 DNA: TGTGCCAGCTCACCAGGACAGGGGGGGAACACTGAAGCTTTCTTT.

The CDR3 loop is CASSIRPSGSNEQYF. CDR3 nucleotide sequence: TGTGCCAGTAGTATCCGCCCTAGCGGGAGCAACGAGCAGTACTTC. The chain links TRBV19 to TRBJ2-7; 10 nucleotides agree with TRBD2. V trimming: 3 bases; J trimming: 5 bases; junction bases outside the gene matches: 7. The length of the CDR3 is 15 residues. Germline V gives CDR1 LNHDA, CDR2 SQIVND (reference sequence).

A note on this clone: It differs at one base from a far larger clone, so likely a read error. As the CDR3 is not closed by the conserved phenylalanine or tryptophan, this likely results from a read error. The V gene is TRBV30, the J gene TRBJ2-7, with TRBD2 identical over 8 bases. Germline CDR1 reads GTSNPN; CDR2 reads SVGIG (reference sequence). V shed 4 bases, J shed 7 bases, and the junction held 15 bases outside the gene matches. This CDR3 has 15 residues. The DNA of the CDR3 is TGTGCCTGGACCCCCGGGACTAGGCCCGGTTCGGAGCAGTACTCC. It is translated as CAWTPGTRPGSEQYS.

The chain joins TRBV28 to TRBJ1-1; D is perhaps TRBD1 (6 bases). Germline CDR1 MDHEN, CDR2 SYDVKM. V was clipped by 1 base and J by 3 bases, with 15 bases between them. The CDR3 is 16 amino acids. Here the CDR3 DNA reads TGTGCCAGCAGTTTATCGAGAACCGGGACATACACTGAAGCTTTCTTT. Translated: CASSLSRTGTYTEAFF.

V and J are TRBV19 and TRBJ2-7; 8 bases agree with TRBD1. V shed 9 bases, J shed 3 bases, and the junction held 19 bases outside the gene matches. Germline V gives CDR1 LNHDA, CDR2 SQIVND (reference sequence). There are 17 residues in the CDR3. The CDR3 nucleotides are TGTGCCAGCTCCTGGACAGGGTTCGAGGGAACTGTCTACGAGCAGTACTTC. Its protein is CASSWTGFEGTVYEQYF.

V usage is TRBV27 and J usage is TRBJ2-1; D is undetermined. The germline V and J ends were trimmed by 6 bases and 0 bases, with 12 bases remaining between them. Germline CDR1 MNHEY, CDR2 SMNVEV (reference sequence). The CDR3 loop spans 15 amino acids. DNA for the CDR3: TGTGCCAGCAGCCACCCAGAGAGCTCCTACAATGAGCAGTTCTTC. Translated: CASSHPESSYNEQFF.

The gene calls are TRBV7-2 and TRBJ2-7; 14 bases map to TRBD2. CDR1 and CDR2 (germline): SGHTA, FQGNSA. V was pared by 1 base and J by 9 bases, with 5 bases of the junction left unmatched. This CDR3 is built from 15 residues. The CDR3 is CASSLGLAGGRGQYF. CDR3 coding DNA: TGTGCCAGCAGCTTAGGACTAGCGGGAGGGCGAGGGCAGTACTTC. Supplemented by reference TRBV7-2 and TRBJ2-7, the full variable domain reads GAGVSQSPSNKVTEKGKDVELRCDPISGHTALYWYRQSLGQGLEFLIYFQGNSAPDKSGLPSDRFSAERTGGSVSTLTIQRTQQEDSAVYLCASSLGLAGGRGQYFGPGTRLTVT.

CDR3 nucleotide sequence: TGTGCCAGCAGCTTGGTCGGACAGGCCTCTGGAAACACCATATATTTT. This encodes CASSLVGQASGNTIYF. The chain is built from TRBV5-6 and TRBJ1-3; the match to TRBD1 covers 7 bases. V lost 0 bases, J lost 0 bases, and 3 bases stayed unmatched. CDR1 and CDR2 (germline): SGHDT, YYEEEE. This CDR3 is built from 16 residues.

CDR3 sequence (DNA): TGTGCCACCAGCAGAGACACAGGGGCTGGAAACACCATATATTTT. Amino acid sequence: CATSRDTGAGNTIYF. This chain joins TRBV15 and TRBJ1-3; 7 bases map to TRBD1. The V gene's germline CDR1 is LNHNV and CDR2 YYDKDF (reference sequence). Trimming at V came to 0 bases and at J to 2 bases, leaving 1 base not matched to a gene. The CDR3 spans 15 residues.

As to this clone: The sample contains more than one DNA sequence encoding this CDR3. The chain couples TRBV7-3 to TRBJ2-5; 11 positions agree with TRBD2. There are 13 residues in the CDR3. The junction had 3 bases not matched to a gene; V was cut back by 8 bases and J by 4 bases. CDR1 is SGHTA and CDR2 is FQGTGA in the germline V gene. The CDR3 region is CASGLAGGETQYF. The CDR3 region has the DNA TGTGCCAGCGGACTAGCGGGCGGAGAGACCCAGTACTTC.

The V and J genes are TRBV2 and TRBJ1-2; possible D gene TRBD1, 5 bases. Looked up from germline, CDR1 is SNHLY and CDR2 is FYNNEI. This CDR3 contains 15 residues. Trimming stripped 1 base from V and 4 bases from J, with 13 bases between. DNA for the CDR3: TGTGCCAGCAGTGAAGAAGGGACGGAGAGCTATGGCTACACCTTC. The encoded protein is CASSEEGTESYGYTF.